These 8 T cell receptor beta chains were sequenced from one sample in a study of T-cell memory formation after mild COVID-19. TCRdb fed the 5' RACE reads into MiXCR, producing one record per CDR3 protein. The data show 450,000 or so distinct CDR3 sequences, over 15% seen once. Sequencing used PBMCs or a T cell subset sorted from them (not recorded which). Receptors originate from an adult woman who had mild COVID-19 (a few samples of this study predate the infection). Cell type and time point are not known.

The chain carries TRBV7-6 and TRBJ2-2; D is possibly TRBD1 or TRBD2 (5 bases each). The CDR3 sequence is 16 residues long. Trimming removed 5 bases from V and 1 base from J, with 14 bases in between. From germline, CDR1 is SGHVS and CDR2 FNYEAQ. Here the CDR3 reads CASSPRGRQNTGELFF. The CDR3 nucleotides are TGTGCCAGCAGCCCGAGGGGACGCCAGAACACCGGGGAGCTGTTTTTT.

The J gene is TRBJ1-4, the V gene TRBV4-1; D unclear. The V end was cut by 0 bases, the J end by 7 bases, with 12 bases between. From germline, CDR1 is MGHRA and CDR2 YSYEKL. CDR3 size: 15 residues. The CDR3 nucleotides are TGCGCCAGCAGCCAAGAGGGGAATTCGGGTGAAAAACTGTTTTTT. Translation: CASSQEGNSGEKLFF.

This clonotype was counted only a few times. The J gene is TRBJ1-1, the V gene TRBV7-3, with a tentative D call TRBD1 (6 bases). The CDR3 spans 15 residues. V lost 4 bases and J lost 0, with 12 bases in between. Germline V gene data show CDR1 as SGHTA and CDR2 as FQGTGA. CDR3 sequence reads: CASSSTGILNTEAFF. Written as DNA, the CDR3 is TGTGCCAGCAGCTCAACAGGGATTTTGAACACTGAAGCTTTCTTT.

This clonotype was picked up a small number of times. The chain couples TRBV24-1 to TRBJ2-1; maybe TRBD1 (6 bases). Deletions cut 0 bases from V and 5 bases from J, with 13 bases between. There are 16 residues in the CDR3. Germline V lookup: CDR1 KGHDR, CDR2 SFDVKD. The CDR3: CATSDLMTGSNNEQFF. The CDR3 DNA reads TGTGCCACCAGTGATTTGATGACAGGAAGCAACAATGAGCAGTTCTTC.

This clonotype was seen more than once but under ten times. The chain couples TRBV20-1 to TRBJ2-7; the match to TRBD2 covers 7 bases. This CDR3 contains 13 residues. Germline CDR1 is DFQATT and CDR2 is SNEGSKA (reference sequence). Trimming took 6 bases from V and 4 from J; bases not matched to a gene: 9. This CDR3 is CSAELAGEYEQYF. In nucleotides, the CDR3 is TGCAGTGCGGAACTGGCGGGGGAGTACGAGCAGTACTTC.

The rearrangement uses TRBV18 and TRBJ1-1; TRBD1 is a possible D gene (5 bases). In germline, CDR1 is KGHSH, CDR2 LQKENI. The CDR3 has 15 amino acids. Trimming removed 5 bases at V and 0 bases at J, with 13 bases between. DNA of the CDR3: TGTGCCAGCTCAACCGGGACGTCCATGAACACTGAAGCTTTCTTT. Protein product: CASSTGTSMNTEAFF.

This clonotype was seen repeatedly, ten times or more. The chain uses TRBV27 and TRBJ2-7; maybe TRBD1 (5 bases). In germline, CDR1 is MNHEY, CDR2 SMNVEV (reference sequence). The V end lost 5 bases, the J end lost 0 bases, and 11 bases lay between the germline ends. This CDR3 spans 14 amino acids. The CDR3 region has the DNA TGTGCCAGCAGTCCCAACGACAGCTCCTACGAGCAGTACTTC. Its protein is CASSPNDSSYEQYF.

This clonotype appeared a few times. This chain joins TRBV24-1 and TRBJ2-1, with D perhaps TRBD2 (6 bases). The germline V gene encodes CDR1 KGHDR and CDR2 SFDVKD. Deletions cut 9 bases from V and 7 bases from J, with 15 bases between. This CDR3 region has 13 residues. This CDR3 is CATSSGLQNEQFF. DNA of the CDR3: TGTGCCACCTCCTCGGGACTCCAGAATGAGCAGTTCTTC.